The rows below give T cell receptor beta chains drawn from one sample of a study of radiation and T cells in renal cell carcinoma. Generated by immunoSEQ multiplex PCR, the TCRdb table keeps only in-frame clones and is missing some. The sample lists 150,000 to 160,000 clones; 80% to 90% were seen once. Material: blood, obtained from a patient whose treatment included radiotherapy and nephrectomy. Receptors were obtained from a woman between 50 and 59 years old with renal cell carcinoma. The CDR3 runs from the conserved cysteine through the conserved F or W. The D gene is left open where the match is weak. Not all rows give a size; the values are once, few, many and, for expanded clones, a class.

TGTGCCAGCAGTGAAGGACACTCTAGCTCCTACGAGCAGTACTTC,CASSEGHSSSYEQYF,-,TRBJ2-7,-,TRBV2
TGTGCCCTCAGGAGTCCGGGGGAGGGGTCACCCCTCCACTTT,CALRSPGEGSPLHF,-,TRBJ1-6,-,TRBV7-9
TGTGCCAGCTCACCGGACAGGGGGCCCTACAATGAGCAGTTCTTC,CASSPDRGPYNEQFF,-,TRBJ2-1,TRBD1,TRBV18
TGTGCCAGCAGCTTTTCAGGGCCGAATGAGCAGTTCTTC,CASSFSGPNEQFF,once,TRBJ2-1,-,TRBV11-3
TGTGCCAGCAGTGTAGCGGGGGGTTCACAAGAGACCCAGTACTTC,CASSVAGGSQETQYF,-,TRBJ2-5,TRBD2,TRBV25-1
TGTGCCAGTAGTGACGCTTCCAATCAGCCCCAGCATTTT,CASSDASNQPQHF,-,TRBJ1-5,-,TRBV19
TGCGCCAGCAGCTTGGACAGGGTCGCCTATGGCTACACCTTC,CASSLDRVAYGYTF,once,TRBJ1-2,-,TRBV5-1
TGTGCCAGTAGTATCTCCCACCGGGACCCCCAAATTCAGCCCCAGCATTTT,CASSISHRDPQIQPQHF,-,TRBJ1-5,-,TRBV19
TGTGCCAGCAGTGAAACGGGGGGAATCACAGATACGCAGTATTTT,CASSETGGITDTQYF,-,TRBJ2-3,TRBD2,TRBV2
TGTGCCAGCAGCCCTGGGACTTCGTACAATGAGCAGTTCTTC,CASSPGTSYNEQFF,-,TRBJ2-1,-,TRBV6-5
TGCGCCAGCGCCGGTTCCGCGGGGTCCCAAGAGACCCAGTACTTC,CASAGSAGSQETQYF,-,TRBJ2-5,-,TRBV5-1
TGTGCCAGTCGGGAGTACAGCAATCAGCCCCAGCATTTT,CASREYSNQPQHF,-,TRBJ1-5,-,TRBV19
TGTGCCAGCAGCGCTGTTCTTACTGAAAACTATGGCTACACCTTC,CASSAVLTENYGYTF,-,TRBJ1-2,-,TRBV9
TGCGCCAGCAGCTTCGGGACCCCCGATAACGAGCAGTACTTC,CASSFGTPDNEQYF,-,TRBJ2-7,-,TRBV5-1
TGTGCCAGCAGCTCAACTTCAACTCTGGGTTTGGAGTACTTC,CASSSTSTLGLEYF,-,TRBJ2-7,-,TRBV5-6
TGTGCCAGCAGCTTCCAGGGGGAGAACACTGAAGCTTTCTTT,CASSFQGENTEAFF,-,TRBJ1-1,TRBD1,TRBV7-9
TGTGCCAGCAGCTTAGAATTGGGTAGCCCACCTTCTGGGGCCAACGTCCTGACTTTC,CASSLELGSPPSGANVLTF,-,TRBJ2-6,-,TRBV7-9
TGTGCCAGCAGCTTAAGTCGGACGGCCCCGACGAGGGGCTACACCTTC,CASSLSRTAPTRGYTF,-,TRBJ1-2,-,TRBV7-2
TGTGCCAGCAGCTTCCGATTAGGGGGCGAGCAGTACTTC,CASSFRLGGEQYF,-,TRBJ2-7,-,TRBV9
TGTGCCAGCGGACCTTGGACAGGGGGTAACACTGAAGCTTTCTTT,CASGPWTGGNTEAFF,-,TRBJ1-1,TRBD1,TRBV6-5
TGTGCCAGTTCCCGGGACAGAACTGAAGCTTTCTTT,CASSRDRTEAFF,-,TRBJ1-1,TRBD1,TRBV2
TGTGCCAGCAGCTTAGCGCTAAAGGGACAGGGACAAGGCTACACCTTC,CASSLALKGQGQGYTF,-,TRBJ1-2,TRBD1,TRBV7-2
TGTGCCAGCAGCAACAGGGGATCTGGGGCCAACGTCCTGACTTTC,CASSNRGSGANVLTF,-,TRBJ2-6,TRBD1,TRBV7-3
TGTGCCAGCAGCTTAGCGCGAGGGACCCAGTACTTC,CASSLARGTQYF,-,TRBJ2-5,-,TRBV7-8
TGTGCCAGTAGTTTTACAGGGGATTCGGCTGAAGCTTTCTTT,CASSFTGDSAEAFF,-,TRBJ1-1,TRBD1,TRBV19
TGTGCCAGCAGCGGGGGACAGACCAGCACAGATACGCAGTATTTT,CASSGGQTSTDTQYF,-,TRBJ2-3,TRBD1,TRBV9
TGTGCCAGTAGTACGGACCACCGCTCTGGAAACACCATATATTTT,CASSTDHRSGNTIYF,-,TRBJ1-3,-,TRBV19
TGTGCCAGCAGCCTCGCGAACTACGAGCAGTACTTC,CASSLANYEQYF,once,TRBJ2-7,-,TRBV5-6
TGTGCCAGCAGCACGATGACAGGGGATGAGCAGTTCTTC,CASSTMTGDEQFF,-,TRBJ2-1,TRBD1,TRBV7-3
TGTGCCAGCAGCACAGGGGGCGCCGAGAACACTGAAGCTTTCTTT,CASSTGGAENTEAFF,-,TRBJ1-1,TRBD1,TRBV9
TGTGCCAGCAGCTTGGGAGTAGTGGGGAATGAAAAACTGTTTTTT,CASSLGVVGNEKLFF,-,TRBJ1-4,-,TRBV5-6
TGTGCCTGGAATTCCGCAGGGAATAATTCACCCCTCCACTTT,CAWNSAGNNSPLHF,-,TRBJ1-6,-,TRBV30
TGCGCCACCAATCCCGGACAGCCCAACACTGAAGCTTTCTTT,CATNPGQPNTEAFF,-,TRBJ1-1,-,TRBV5-1
TGTGCCAGTAGTATTGACACCTCGTATGGCTACACCTTC,CASSIDTSYGYTF,-,TRBJ1-2,-,TRBV19
TGCAGCGTTGAAGGGCCCGGACAGGGGGCGGATCGTAAAGGCTACACCTTC,CSVEGPGQGADRKGYTF,once,TRBJ1-2,TRBD1,TRBV29-1